Presented here are 13 T cell receptor beta chains from one specimen sequenced in a study of T cells in Graves' hyperthyroidism and ophthalmopathy. It was RNA transcripts that yielded the amplified TCR beta CDR3 regions. First-round RT-PCR with HTBI primers amplified the TCR CDR3 region. TCRdb re-called the multiplex PCR reads with MiXCR, one entry per CDR3 protein. In the table there are more than 50,000 distinct CDR3 sequences, under 70% of which are singletons. Sequenced: blood. Source of these receptors: a woman aged 60-75 years with Graves' ophthalmopathy.

Many counts were recorded for this clonotype. The chain uses TRBV20-1 and TRBJ1-6, with 7 bases that match TRBD1. The germline CDR1 and CDR2 sequences are DFQATT and SNEGSKA (reference sequence). J lost 9 bases, V lost 4 bases, and 15 bases had no gene match. The CDR3 length is 16 residues. CDR3 sequence reads: CSANPTHRGIASPLHF. In nucleotides, the CDR3 is TGCAGTGCTAACCCAACCCACAGGGGAATTGCTTCACCCCTCCACTTT.

This clonotype was observed many times. V usage is TRBV11-2 and J usage is TRBJ2-3; D remains ambiguous. The CDR3 length is 15 residues. The V gene's germline CDR1 is SGHAT and CDR2 FQNNGV. V gave up 1 base and J gave up 6 bases, with 14 bases separating them. The CDR3 DNA reads TGTGCCAGCAGCTTAGCTTGGACCGCCCGGGATACGCAGTATTTT. Amino acid sequence: CASSLAWTARDTQYF.

The chain joins TRBV2 to TRBJ2-7, with TRBD2 matching 8 bases. Germline-derived CDR1 and CDR2 are SNHLY and FYNNEI. J was trimmed by 1 base and V by 5 bases; bases with no gene match: 10. The CDR3 has 16 amino acids. The CDR3 here is CASSQGPSGPSYEQYF. The CDR3 DNA sequence: TGTGCCAGCAGTCAAGGACCTAGCGGGCCTTCCTACGAGCAGTACTTC.

In this sample, this clonotype turned up once. The CDR3 does not close with the conserved phenylalanine or tryptophan, likely indicating a read error. The chain uses TRBV9 and TRBJ2-1; D not certain. Germline loops: CDR1 SGDLS, CDR2 YYNGEE. This CDR3 is 14 amino acids long. Trimming shortened V by 7 bases and J by 5 bases, and 16 bases separated the two germline ends. The CDR3 loop reads CASGPLLINNEQFS. CDR3 coding DNA: TGTGCCAGCGGCCCTTTGTTGATTAACAATGAGCAGTTCTCC.

This clonotype was detected many times. The chain recombines TRBV20-1 with TRBJ2-7; no firm D call. V lost 5 bases, J lost 5 bases, and 19 bases lay in between. The CDR3 consists of 14 residues. Per the germline V gene, CDR1 is DFQATT and CDR2 is SNEGSKA (reference sequence). The chain's CDR3 is CSAGLGFSGDEQYF. DNA for the CDR3: TGCAGTGCTGGGTTGGGCTTTTCGGGTGACGAGCAGTACTTC.

A word on this clonotype: As the CDR3 is not closed by the conserved phenylalanine or tryptophan, this likely results from a read error. It is unclear where the CDR3 begins or ends on the DNA, so no DNA is shown, and the CDR3 is as TCRdb lists it. The gene calls are TRBV7-2 and TRBJ1-5; TRBD1, the table's D call, was not compared with the DNA. Germline V gene sequence: CDR1 SGHTA, CDR2 FQGNSA. The CDR3 is 11 residues long, ends included. CDR3: CASSQERTGII.

The rearrangement joins TRBV7-2 to TRBJ2-3, with 9 bases aligning to TRBD1. Germline trimming cut 5 bases from V and 5 bases from J; bases unmatched to any gene: 5. Germline lookup yields CDR1 SGHTA and CDR2 FQGNSA. The CDR3 spans 14 residues. CDR3 residues: CASSTRQGGDTQYF. In nucleotides, the CDR3 is TGTGCCAGCAGCACAAGACAGGGGGGAGATACGCAGTATTTT.

This clonotype came up many times. The chain carries TRBV11-2 and TRBJ1-5; no clear D gene. In germline, CDR1 is SGHAT, CDR2 FQNNGV. The ends were cut back, 2 bases at V and 0 bases at J, with 8 bases in the middle. The CDR3 sequence is 15 residues long. Here the CDR3 DNA reads TGTGCCAGCAGCTTACGAAGGGATAGCAATCAGCCCCAGCATTTT. This encodes CASSLRRDSNQPQHF.

This clonotype was counted a few times. The chain uses TRBV20-1 and TRBJ1-4, with D possibly TRBD1 on 6 matching bases. The CDR3 loop spans 13 amino acids. V was clipped by 7 bases and J by 0 bases, with 9 bases between them. The germline gives CDR1 DFQATT, CDR2 SNEGSKA (reference sequence). The CDR3, as DNA: TGCAGTGTTACAGGGCCAACTAATGAAAAACTGTTTTTT. Its protein product is CSVTGPTNEKLFF.

This chain joins TRBV7-2 and TRBJ2-5; perhaps TRBD1 as D (5 bases). Germline-derived CDR1 and CDR2 are SGHTA and FQGNSA. Trimming shortened V by 4 bases and J by 1 base, and 13 bases separated the two germline ends. This CDR3 comprises 15 residues. CDR3 loop: CASSSKDRAQETQYF. For the CDR3, the DNA is TGTGCCAGCAGCTCGAAAGACAGAGCCCAAGAGACCCAGTACTTC.

In the case of this clonotype: The junction departs from germline at one end; a sequencing error may be responsible. The chain couples TRBV19 to TRBJ1-1; TRBD1 aligns across 8 bases. The CDR3 has 14 amino acids. Germline V gene lookup returns CDR1 LNHDA and CDR2 SQIVND (reference sequence). As DNA, the CDR3 is TGTACCAGTAGTCCTACGGGGCAGGGGGCGGAGGCTTTCTTT. This translates into CTSSPTGQGAEAFF.

This clonotype was seen repeatedly, ten times or more. The CDR3 coding sequence is TGCAGTGCCCGTCCTCGTCTGACCGGCTCTGGAAACACCATATATTTT. This encodes CSARPRLTGSGNTIYF. The rearrangement joins TRBV20-1 to TRBJ1-3; D gene unclear. The CDR3 is 16 residues long. Trimming removed 6 bases from V and 0 bases from J, with 18 bases in between. Germline values: CDR1 DFQATT, CDR2 SNEGSKA (reference sequence).

This clonotype was picked up one time. The chain employs TRBV12-3 or TRBV12-4 and TRBJ2-2; tentatively, D is TRBD1 or TRBD2 (7 bases each). The CDR3 covers 14 residues. V lost 8 bases, J lost 3 bases, and 13 bases lay in between. CDR3 loop: CASSSGTDTGELFF. The CDR3, as DNA: TGTGCCAGCTCCAGCGGGACAGACACCGGGGAGCTGTTTTTT.